Detailed here is one T cell receptor beta chain. It lacks a known antigen. Base-call qualities are not available, and no considerably larger clone is one nucleotide away. There are 15 amino acids in the CDR3, from cysteine to phenylalanine inclusive. Just the 45-base CDR3 DNA is kept, in frame starting at base 1. The trim is 0 bases for V and 7 bases for J, with a gap of 13 bases between the germline ends. From a lookup of the germline V gene, CDR1 and CDR2 are SGHRS and YFSETQ. Read against the paper, the sample's treatment or condition label means: allogeneic hematopoietic cell transplantation with graft depleted of TCRalphabeta T cells and CD19 B cells. TCRalphabeta/CD19-depleted allogeneic hematopoietic cell grafts were given to the transplant recipients, all of whom were children. The library was obtained by PCR. Sequencing used an Illumina HiSeq 2500. TCR library preparation used molecular barcoding, with unique molecular identifiers applied to normalize quantification of the TCRbeta repertoire. TCRdb cleaned the public reads at Q25 with fastp, built clones with MiXCR and kept in-frame beta chains. Every entry covers one CDR3 protein and lists the most common genes and DNA from its rows. The sample profile shows a few hundred thousand distinct CDR3 sequences; around 27% of them were found once. In total, the top ten clones hold about 35% of the sample.

This specimen comes from a study of T-cell reconstitution after alpha-beta-depleted transplantation in children (dated by TCRdb to the mid-2010s). With respect to the entire study: T-cell immune reconstitution after TCRalphabeta/CD19-depleted allogeneic hematopoietic cell transplantation in children was quantitatively tracked in the study by means of TCR repertoire profiling.

What the research found in general, with its limitations: Over the following months the frequencies of hyperexpanded clones went down, and after one year T-cell counts and TCRbeta diversity were mostly credited to newly produced T cells. The apparently early recovery of alphabetaT-cell counts about two months after transplant reportedly depended on only several hundred rapidly expanded clones that came from non-depleted graft cells. In some patients, high TCRbeta diversity at day 60 was attributed to recipient T cells and intrathymic progenitors that had survived conditioning.

The sequencing used PBMCs, collected before TCRalphabeta/CD19-depleted stem cell transplant. The V and J segments used are TRBV5-1 and TRBJ2-2; the D gene could be either TRBD1 or TRBD2, each agreeing at 6 bases. This TCR was sampled from a boy in the first two years of life with Wiskott-Aldrich syndrome, due to receive a stem cell transplant. The CDR3 sequence is CASSLAAGEVGELFF. The DNA sequence reads TGCGCCAGCAGCTTGGCGGCAGGGGAGGTCGGGGAGCTGTTTTTT.